Listed below are T cell receptor beta chains from one sample, sequenced in a study of OX40 agonist ivuxolimab in advanced cancers. Data came from immunoSEQ multiplex PCR; TCRdb stores just in-frame clones and leaves some out. Seen here are more than 50,000 clones, more than 75% observed once, and the top ten hold around 4.5%. Sequenced here: CD4+ or CD8+ T cells sorted from blood, sampled in a trial of the OX40 agonist ivuxolimab. These receptors were taken from an adult with an advanced solid tumor such as melanoma, head and neck, liver or kidney cancer. The CDR3 runs from the conserved cysteine through the conserved F or W. Fields, in order: D gene, J gene, clone size, V gene, CDR3 protein, CDR3 DNA. The D gene is left open where the match is weak. Not every row has a clone size; where given, it reads once, few, many or a size class.

D: .
J: TRBJ2-1
size: .
V: TRBV15
CDR3: CATSGVGSSYNEQFF
DNA: TGTGCCACCAGCGGGGTCGGGAGCTCCTACAATGAGCAGTTCTTC

D: .
J: TRBJ1-1
size: .
V: TRBV2
CDR3: CAGRGVGNTEAFF
DNA: TGTGCCGGTCGGGGAGTCGGAAACACTGAAGCTTTCTTT

D: TRBD1
J: TRBJ2-6
size: .
V: TRBV28
CDR3: CASRFLIDRAAAGANVLTF
DNA: TGTGCCAGCAGATTTCTTATAGACAGGGCAGCAGCTGGGGCCAACGTCCTGACTTTC

D: .
J: TRBJ1-5
size: .
V: TRBV6-5
CDR3: CASSSGTPSNQPQHF
DNA: TGTGCCAGCAGTTCCGGGACTCCTAGCAATCAGCCCCAGCATTTT

D: .
J: TRBJ1-5
size: .
V: TRBV28
CDR3: CASTFTSNQPQHF
DNA: TGTGCCAGCACCTTTACTAGCAATCAGCCCCAGCATTTT

D: .
J: TRBJ2-7
size: once
V: TRBV5-8
CDR3: CASSLWVGPYEQYF
DNA: TGTGCCAGCAGCTTGTGGGTAGGGCCCTACGAGCAGTACTTC

D: .
J: TRBJ2-2
size: .
V: TRBV7-6
CDR3: CASSLRETGELFF
DNA: TGTGCCAGCAGCTTAAGGGAGACCGGGGAGCTGTTTTTT

D: .
J: TRBJ1-2
size: .
V: TRBV6-1
CDR3: CASSEKHRTNYGYTF
DNA: TGTGCCAGCAGTGAAAAACACCGGACTAACTATGGCTACACCTTC

D: .
J: TRBJ1-1
size: .
V: TRBV6-4
CDR3: CASSENHSGDTEAFF
DNA: TGTGCCAGCAGTGAAAATCACAGTGGGGACACTGAAGCTTTCTTT

D: .
J: TRBJ2-7
size: .
V: TRBV27
CDR3: CASSLSGNEQYF
DNA: TGTGCCAGCAGTTTATCAGGGAATGAGCAGTACTTC

D: TRBD1
J: TRBJ2-7
size: .
V: TRBV25-1
CDR3: CASSVQGIDEQYF
DNA: TGTGCCAGCAGTGTACAGGGGATCGACGAGCAGTACTTC

D: TRBD2
J: TRBJ2-1
size: .
V: TRBV5-1
CDR3: CASSPIAGAFYNEQFF
DNA: TGCGCCAGCAGCCCTATAGCGGGGGCCTTCTACAATGAGCAGTTCTTC

D: .
J: TRBJ1-2
size: few
V: TRBV7-2
CDR3: CASSSYHGAPGYGYTF
DNA: TGTGCCAGCAGCTCCTACCACGGGGCGCCAGGCTATGGCTACACCTTC

D: .
J: TRBJ1-1
size: .
V: TRBV7-8
CDR3: CASSLGPFLGTEAFF
DNA: TGTGCCAGCAGCTTAGGCCCCTTTCTAGGAACTGAAGCTTTCTTT

D: .
J: TRBJ2-7
size: .
V: TRBV9
CDR3: CASSVGGPTYEQYF
DNA: TGTGCCAGCAGCGTAGGGGGACCGACCTACGAGCAGTACTTC

D: .
J: TRBJ1-1
size: .
V: TRBV7-8
CDR3: CASSRGGRRNTEAFF
DNA: TGTGCCAGCAGCAGGGGCGGGCGGAGGAACACTGAAGCTTTCTTT

D: .
J: TRBJ1-2
size: .
V: TRBV6-6
CDR3: CASSYNPDRYYGYTF
DNA: TGTGCCAGCAGTTACAACCCCGACAGATACTATGGCTACACCTTC

D: .
J: TRBJ1-1
size: .
V: TRBV5-4
CDR3: CASSLHLNTEAFF
DNA: TGTGCCAGCAGCCTTCACCTGAACACTGAAGCTTTCTTT

D: .
J: TRBJ2-1
size: .
V: TRBV9
CDR3: CASSSRGDNEQFF
DNA: TGTGCCAGCAGCTCACGAGGGGACAATGAGCAGTTCTTC

D: .
J: TRBJ2-4
size: .
V: TRBV14
CDR3: CASSRDRGQNIQYF
DNA: TGTGCCAGCAGCCGAGACCGGGGCCAAAACATTCAGTACTTC

D: TRBD1
J: TRBJ1-5
size: .
V: TRBV27
CDR3: CASSLRGDSNQPQHF
DNA: TGTGCCAGCAGTTTACGGGGGGACAGTAATCAGCCCCAGCATTTT

D: TRBD2
J: TRBJ2-2
size: .
V: TRBV4-2
CDR3: CASSQLTSGRLNTGELFF
DNA: TGTGCCAGCAGCCAACTTACTAGCGGGAGATTAAACACCGGGGAGCTGTTTTTT